Each of the 26 T cell receptor beta chains below was sequenced from the same sample in a study of blood T cell repertoires in COVID-19. The assay was immunoSEQ multiplex PCR, and TCRdb's table has in-frame clones only and misses some. The profile shows 35,000 to 50,000 clones, around nine tenths of them singletons. Sequenced sample: peripheral blood. These receptor sequences come from a human donor in a cohort sampled during active COVID-19.

The V call is TRBV19, the J call TRBJ1-6, with a tentative D call TRBD1 (6 bases). The CDR3 consists of 15 residues. Trimming cost V 6 bases and J 10 bases, with 19 bases left between them. The V gene's germline CDR1 is LNHDA and CDR2 SQIVND (reference sequence). The CDR3 DNA sequence: TGTGCCAGTAGCAAGTTCGAGGGGGGGCCCTCACCCCTCCACTTT. It is translated as CASSKFEGGPSPLHF.

V and J are TRBV2 and TRBJ2-2, with 7 bases that match TRBD1. Germline V gene lookup returns CDR1 SNHLY and CDR2 FYNNEI. This CDR3 spans 16 amino acids. V shed 5 bases, J shed 1 base, and the junction held 7 bases outside the gene matches. The DNA of the CDR3 is TGTGCCAGCAGTTTAACAGGGGCTAGGAACACCGGGGAGCTGTTTTTT. Translating gives CASSLTGARNTGELFF.

The chain combines TRBV11-2 with TRBJ1-4, with TRBD1 matching 8 bases. The CDR3 length is 14 residues. The germline V gene encodes CDR1 SGHAT and CDR2 FQNNGV. The J segment lost 8 bases and the V segment lost 6 bases, leaving 8 bases of the junction unmatched. The CDR3 loop is CASSRGQGREKLFF. The CDR3 nucleotides are TGTGCCAGCAGTCGCGGACAGGGTAGAGAAAAACTGTTTTTT. Drawing the rest from reference TRBV11-2 and TRBJ1-4, the complete variable domain is EAGVAQSPRYKIIEKRQSVAFWCNPISGHATLYWYQQILGQGPKLLIQFQNNGVVDDSQLPKDRFSAERLKGVDSTLKIQPAKLEDSAVYLCASSRGQGREKLFFGSGTQLSVL.

The chain carries TRBV24-1 and TRBJ2-5, with 15 positions matching TRBD2. This CDR3 is built from 16 residues. V lost 4 bases to trimming and J lost 5 bases; unmatched junction nucleotides: 4. Per the germline V gene, CDR1 is KGHDR and CDR2 is SFDVKD. CDR3 coding DNA: TGTGCCACCAGTGAAACCGGGACTAGCGGGGGGGAGACCCAGTACTTC. It translates to CATSETGTSGGETQYF.

The chain couples TRBV6-5 to TRBJ2-5, with 12 bases matching TRBD2. The length of the CDR3 is 15 residues. Trimming took 6 bases from V and 4 from J; bases not matched to a gene: 6. CDR1 and CDR2 from the germline V gene are MNHEY and SVGAGI. The CDR3 reads CASRALAGGPETQYF. CDR3 nucleotide sequence: TGTGCCAGCAGAGCTCTAGCGGGGGGGCCAGAGACCCAGTACTTC.

Only a few counts were recorded for this clone. This rearrangement joins TRBV6-6 to TRBJ1-1; tentatively, D is TRBD1 (6 bases). The germline V and J ends were trimmed by 4 bases and 6 bases, with 15 bases remaining between them. Germline V gene lookup returns CDR1 MNHNY and CDR2 SVGAGI (reference sequence). The CDR3 sequence is 14 residues long. DNA for the CDR3: TGTGCCAGCAGTTTCCAACAGGGAAGGGCTGAAGCTTTCTTT. Amino acids: CASSFQQGRAEAFF.

This chain links TRBV15 with TRBJ2-3, with D possibly TRBD1 on 6 matching bases. The V and J ends lost 4 bases and 3 bases respectively, with 14 bases between them. The germline V gene has CDR1 LNHNV and CDR2 YYDKDF (reference sequence). This CDR3 comprises 15 residues. The CDR3 spells CATSISGDTTDTQYF. The CDR3 nucleotides read TGTGCCACCAGCATTTCAGGGGATACGACAGATACGCAGTATTTT.

The rearrangement joins TRBV7-8 to TRBJ1-5, with 7 nucleotides matching TRBD1. The V gene end was trimmed by 5 bases and the J gene end by 0 bases; junction bases not matched to a gene: 7. The length of the CDR3 is 16 residues. Germline V gene data show CDR1 as SGHVS and CDR2 as FQNEAQ. For the CDR3, the DNA is TGTGCCAGCAGCCGAGACAGGGTACTTAGCAATCAGCCCCAGCATTTT. Residues: CASSRDRVLSNQPQHF.

The V and J genes are TRBV7-2 and TRBJ2-5, with 12 bases fitting TRBD2. The end of the DNA fits TRBJ2-7 better, so the J call may be wrong. Per germline, CDR1 SGHTA and CDR2 FQGNSA. The CDR3 is 15 amino acids. This CDR3 reads CASSRTSGDSYEQYF. Here the CDR3 DNA reads TGTGCCAGCAGCCGGACTAGCGGGGACTCCTACGAGCAGTACTTC.

This clone is a singleton in its sample. V gene TRBV7-3 combines with J gene TRBJ2-1; 10 nucleotides align to TRBD2. V shed 5 bases and J 1 base; nucleotides not matched to a gene: 2. Germline-derived CDR1 and CDR2 are SGHTA and FQGTGA. CDR3 length: 15 residues. The DNA for the CDR3 is TGTGCCAGCAGCGCGACTAGCGGGTCCTACAATGAGCAGTTCTTC. Amino acid sequence: CASSATSGSYNEQFF.

This clone showed up just once. The chain employs TRBV4-1 and TRBJ2-7; the match to TRBD1 covers 10 bases. The V segment lost 1 base and the J segment 2 bases; nucleotides outside the gene matches: 2. CDR1 is MGHRA, CDR2 YSYEKL, per germline. The CDR3 has 15 amino acids. CDR3 residues: CASSQGTGGTYEQYF. CDR3 DNA: TGCGCCAGCAGCCAAGGGACAGGGGGAACCTACGAGCAGTACTTC.

This clone occurred once. In nucleotides, the CDR3 is TGTGCCTGGAGTCTCCGGACAGGATATAATTCACCCCTCCACTTT. Amino acids: CAWSLRTGYNSPLHF. The chain carries TRBV30 and TRBJ1-6; 7 positions agree with TRBD1. Germline CDR1 is GTSNPN and CDR2 is SVGIG (reference sequence). This CDR3 region has 15 residues. V lost 2 bases, J lost 4 bases, and 5 bases stayed unmatched.

The gene calls are TRBV2 and TRBJ2-2, with a tentative D call TRBD2 (5 bases). The V gene lost 4 bases and the J gene lost 4 bases, with 13 bases spanning the gap. The CDR3 consists of 15 residues. Germline assignment: CDR1 SNHLY and CDR2 FYNNEI. The CDR3: CASSGRTATTGELFF. CDR3 in DNA: TGTGCCAGCAGTGGGAGGACTGCCACCACCGGGGAGCTGTTTTTT.

This chain connects TRBV18 to TRBJ1-1; TRBD1 matches at 9 bases. V lost 4 bases, J lost 5 bases, and 8 bases stayed unmatched. This CDR3 comprises 15 residues. Germline V CDR1 and CDR2: KGHSH, LQKENI. Written as DNA, the CDR3 is TGTGCCAGCTCACGCCGGACAGGGGAAGGAACTGAAGCTTTCTTT. Its protein is CASSRRTGEGTEAFF. The variable domain in full, completed from reference TRBV18 and TRBJ1-1, reads NAGVMQNPRHLVRRRGQEARLRCSPMKGHSHVYWYRQLPEEGLKFMVYLQKENIIDESGMPKERFSAEFPKEGPSILRIQQVVRGDSAAYFCASSRRTGEGTEAFFGQGTRLTVV.

In nucleotides, the CDR3 is TGTGCCAGCAGTGACCCGGGGGTACGTGGCTACACCTTC. Amino acid sequence: CASSDPGVRGYTF. The chain joins TRBV25-1 to TRBJ1-2, with D perhaps TRBD1 (5 bases). Germline CDR1 is MGHDK and CDR2 is SYGVNS. The CDR3 has 13 residues. Trimming removed 3 bases from V and 7 bases from J, with 12 bases in between.

This chain links TRBV11-2 with TRBJ1-5, with D maybe TRBD1 (5 bases). Germline V gene sequence: CDR1 SGHAT, CDR2 FQNNGV. This CDR3 is 15 amino acids long. Trimming shortened V by 2 bases and J by 0 bases, and 8 bases separated the two germline ends. The CDR3 loop reads CASSLMQGSNQPQHF. CDR3 sequence (DNA): TGTGCCAGCAGCTTAATGCAGGGTAGCAATCAGCCCCAGCATTTT.

This rearrangement joins TRBV10-3 to TRBJ1-2; D not resolved. Germline assignment: CDR1 ENHRY and CDR2 SYGVKD. The CDR3 is 18 amino acids. Trimming stripped 4 bases from V and 1 base from J, with 22 bases between. This chain's CDR3 is CAISAAVRLKTGNYGYTF. CDR3 nucleotides: TGTGCCATCAGTGCCGCAGTCAGACTGAAAACCGGTAACTATGGCTACACCTTC.

This clone was counted only a few times. The chain links TRBV10-3 to TRBJ2-3; D might be TRBD1 (6 bases). CDR1 is ENHRY and CDR2 is SYGVKD in the germline V gene. The CDR3 totals 16 residues. The V gene lost 4 bases and the J gene lost 0 bases, with 14 bases spanning the gap. This CDR3 reads CAISVAGASSTDTQYF. The CDR3 DNA reads as TGTGCCATCAGTGTGGCAGGGGCGAGTAGCACAGATACGCAGTATTTT.

The gene calls are TRBV23-1 and TRBJ2-2; weak D call: TRBD1 (5 bases). TRBV23-1 is flagged as an ORF with uncertain function. The V and J ends lost 3 bases and 3 bases respectively, with 8 bases between them. The CDR3 contains 14 residues. CDR3 amino acids: CASSQTVDTGELFF. CDR3 in DNA: TGCGCCAGCAGTCAGACAGTTGACACCGGGGAGCTGTTTTTT.

The count of this clone is one. The CDR3 bases are TGCGCCAGCAGCCCTGGACTAGCGGGGGGACTTGAGCAGTTCTTC. Its protein product is CASSPGLAGGLEQFF. The chain combines TRBV5-1 with TRBJ2-1, with 14 positions matching TRBD2. This CDR3 region has 15 residues. Germline assignment: CDR1 SGHRS and CDR2 YFSETQ. Trimming took 4 bases from V and 9 from J; bases not matched to a gene: 6.

V gene TRBV2 combines with J gene TRBJ2-1; 9 nucleotides agree with TRBD2. Looked up from germline, CDR1 is SNHLY and CDR2 is FYNNEI. CDR3 size: 16 residues. V lost 1 base to trimming and J lost 6 bases; unmatched junction nucleotides: 7. In DNA form, the CDR3 reads TGTGCCAGCAGTGAAGAGACCGGGACTAGCAGCAATGAGCAGTTCTTC. It encodes CASSEETGTSSNEQFF.

The rearrangement uses TRBV7-9 and TRBJ2-1; 10 nucleotides match TRBD2. Germline-derived CDR1 and CDR2 are SEHNR and FQNEAQ (reference sequence). Trimming at V came to 1 base and at J to 5 bases, leaving 14 bases not matched to a gene. The CDR3 runs 19 residues. Here the CDR3 reads CASSLGPWRSGGVNNEQFF. The CDR3 coding sequence is TGTGCCAGCAGCTTAGGGCCCTGGCGGAGCGGGGGGGTAAACAATGAGCAGTTCTTC.

J is TRBJ2-5 and V is TRBV2; D is undetermined. This CDR3 has 13 residues. Trimming cost V 5 bases and J 3 bases, with 10 bases left between them. Germline V gene data show CDR1 as SNHLY and CDR2 as FYNNEI. CDR3 region: CASSPTSKETQYF. The CDR3 DNA reads TGTGCCAGCAGTCCGACATCAAAAGAGACCCAGTACTTC.

This chain joins TRBV2 and TRBJ1-1; the match to TRBD1 covers 7 bases. CDR3 length equals 12 residues. From germline, CDR1 is SNHLY and CDR2 FYNNEI. V lost 9 bases, J lost 0 bases, and 1 base stayed unmatched. CDR3 region: CASGTVNTEAFF. CDR3 in DNA: TGTGCCAGTGGGACAGTGAACACTGAAGCTTTCTTT.

The rearrangement joins TRBV9 to TRBJ2-3; TRBD2 is a possible D gene (6 bases). The CDR3 has 15 residues. Germline loops: CDR1 SGDLS, CDR2 YYNGEE. V shed 0 bases and J shed 6 bases, with 14 bases lying between them. Here the CDR3 DNA reads TGTGCCAGCAGCGTAGAGGGACTCCCGGCGGATACGCAGTATTTT. It codes for CASSVEGLPADTQYF.

V and J are TRBV5-6 and TRBJ2-7, with TRBD1 identical over 7 bases. The CDR3 covers 18 residues. V shed 3 bases and J 7 bases; nucleotides not matched to a gene: 22. Germline V gene lookup returns CDR1 SGHDT and CDR2 YYEEEE. Here the CDR3 DNA reads TGTGCCAGCAGCTACATACACGACAGGGAAGAAATTCAGGGGGAGCAGTACTTC. Translation: CASSYIHDREEIQGEQYF.